This section outlines one T cell receptor (beta chain) sequence together with its context. This record belongs to a study of shared clonotypes between healthy human individuals. V was trimmed by 1 base and J by 0 bases, leaving 9 bases between them. The CDR3 extends over 15 amino acids. Germline CDR1 reads LNHNV; CDR2 reads YYDKDF (reference sequence). Assay used: immunoSEQ multiplex PCR; TCRdb lists only in-frame clones, some missing. The profile covers over 850,000 clones, with approximately 80% appearing a single time and roughly 0.61% taken by the ten largest. All donors qualified as healthy HIV-negative adults and had experienced no recent acute infections or vaccinations.

The source of this sequence is a man aged 18 to 29 in good health. Some clones in this sample may be carry-over from other donors' samples. Sequenced sample: memory CD4+ T cells from PBMCs. The sample's subset: CD45RA-negative fraction. The V and J genes are TRBV15 and TRBJ2-5; D might be TRBD2 (6 bases). In nucleotides, the CDR3 is TGTGCCACCAGCAGAGGAGCGGGTAACCAAGAGACCCAGTACTTC. Its protein product is CATSRGAGNQETQYF. Full variable domain (missing parts from reference TRBV15 and TRBJ2-5): DAMVIQNPRYQVTQFGKPVTLSCSQTLNHNVMYWYQQKSSQAPKLLFHYYDKDFNNEADTPDNFQSRRPNTSFCFLDIRSPGLGDTAMYLCATSRGAGNQETQYFGPGTRLLVL.